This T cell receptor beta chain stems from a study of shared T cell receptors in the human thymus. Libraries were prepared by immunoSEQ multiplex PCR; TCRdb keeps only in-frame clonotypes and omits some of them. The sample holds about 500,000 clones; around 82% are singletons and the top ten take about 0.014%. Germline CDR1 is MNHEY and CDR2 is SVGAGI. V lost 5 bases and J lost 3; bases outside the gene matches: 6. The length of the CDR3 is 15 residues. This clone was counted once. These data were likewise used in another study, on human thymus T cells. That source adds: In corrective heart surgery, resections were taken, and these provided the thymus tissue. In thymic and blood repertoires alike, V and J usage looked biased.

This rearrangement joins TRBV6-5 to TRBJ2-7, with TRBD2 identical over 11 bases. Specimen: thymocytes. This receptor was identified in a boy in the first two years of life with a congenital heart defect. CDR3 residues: CASSRGLADYYEQYF. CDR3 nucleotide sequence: TGTGCCAGCAGTAGGGGACTAGCGGACTACTACGAGCAGTACTTC.